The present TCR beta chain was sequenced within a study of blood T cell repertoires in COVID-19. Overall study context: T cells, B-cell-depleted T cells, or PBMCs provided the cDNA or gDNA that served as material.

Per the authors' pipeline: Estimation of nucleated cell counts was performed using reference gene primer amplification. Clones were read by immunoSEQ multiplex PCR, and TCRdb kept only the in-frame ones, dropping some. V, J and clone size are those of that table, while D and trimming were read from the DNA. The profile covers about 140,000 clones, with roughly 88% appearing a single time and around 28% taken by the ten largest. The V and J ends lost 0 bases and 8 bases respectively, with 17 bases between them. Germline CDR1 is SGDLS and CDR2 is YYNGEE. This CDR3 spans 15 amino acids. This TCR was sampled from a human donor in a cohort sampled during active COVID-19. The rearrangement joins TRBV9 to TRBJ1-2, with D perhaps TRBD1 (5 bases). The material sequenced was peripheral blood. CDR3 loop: CASSVDSSGWGGYTF. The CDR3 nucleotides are TGTGCCAGCAGCGTAGACAGTTCGGGCTGGGGCGGCTACACCTTC.